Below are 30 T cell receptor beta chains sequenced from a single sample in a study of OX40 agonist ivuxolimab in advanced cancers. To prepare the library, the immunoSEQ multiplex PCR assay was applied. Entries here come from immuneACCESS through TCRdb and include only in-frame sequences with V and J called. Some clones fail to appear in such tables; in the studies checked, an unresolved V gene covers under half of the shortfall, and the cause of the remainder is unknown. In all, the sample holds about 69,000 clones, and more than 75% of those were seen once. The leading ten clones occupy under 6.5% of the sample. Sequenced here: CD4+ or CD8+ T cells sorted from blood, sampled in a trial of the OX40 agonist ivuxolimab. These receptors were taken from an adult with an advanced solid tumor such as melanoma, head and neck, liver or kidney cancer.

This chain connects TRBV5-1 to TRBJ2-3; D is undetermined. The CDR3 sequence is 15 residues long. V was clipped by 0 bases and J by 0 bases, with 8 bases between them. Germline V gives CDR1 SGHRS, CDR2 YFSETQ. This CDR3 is CASSLALYSTDTQYF. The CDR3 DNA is TGCGCCAGCAGCTTGGCCCTTTATAGCACAGATACGCAGTATTTT.

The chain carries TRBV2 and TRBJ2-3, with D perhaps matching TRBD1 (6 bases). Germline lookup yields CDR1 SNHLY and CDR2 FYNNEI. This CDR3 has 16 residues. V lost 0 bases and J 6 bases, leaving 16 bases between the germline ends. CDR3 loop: CASSEARTEGADTQYF. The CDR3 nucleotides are TGTGCCAGCAGTGAAGCGCGGACAGAAGGAGCGGATACGCAGTATTTT.

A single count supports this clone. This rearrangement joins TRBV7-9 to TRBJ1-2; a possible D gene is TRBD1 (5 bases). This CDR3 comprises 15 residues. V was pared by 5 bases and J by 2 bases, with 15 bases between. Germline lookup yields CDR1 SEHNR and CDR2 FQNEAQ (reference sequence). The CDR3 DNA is TGTGCCAGCAGCGAACCGGGACTGCTAAACTATGGCTACACCTTC. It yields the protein CASSEPGLLNYGYTF.

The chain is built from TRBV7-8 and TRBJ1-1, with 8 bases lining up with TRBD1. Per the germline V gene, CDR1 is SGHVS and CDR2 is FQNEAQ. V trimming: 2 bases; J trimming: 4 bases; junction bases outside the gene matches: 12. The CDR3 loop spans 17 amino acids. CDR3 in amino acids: CASSLQGQVRRSTEAFF. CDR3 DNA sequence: TGTGCCAGCAGCTTACAGGGACAGGTCCGGCGGAGCACTGAAGCTTTCTTT.

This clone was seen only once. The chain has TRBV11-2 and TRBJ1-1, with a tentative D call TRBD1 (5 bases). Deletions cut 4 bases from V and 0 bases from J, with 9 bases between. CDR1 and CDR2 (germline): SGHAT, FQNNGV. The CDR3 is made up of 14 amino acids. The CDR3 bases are TGTGCCAGCAGCTCAGGGTTCATGAACACTGAAGCTTTCTTT. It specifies CASSSGFMNTEAFF. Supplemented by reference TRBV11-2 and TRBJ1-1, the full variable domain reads EAGVAQSPRYKIIEKRQSVAFWCNPISGHATLYWYQQILGQGPKLLIQFQNNGVVDDSQLPKDRFSAERLKGVDSTLKIQPAKLEDSAVYLCASSSGFMNTEAFFGQGTRLTVV.

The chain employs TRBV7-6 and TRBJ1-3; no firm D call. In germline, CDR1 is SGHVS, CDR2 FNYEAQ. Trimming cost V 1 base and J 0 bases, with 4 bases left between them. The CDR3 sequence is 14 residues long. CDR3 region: CASSLGASGNTIYF. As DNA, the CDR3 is TGTGCCAGCAGCTTAGGGGCCTCTGGAAACACCATATATTTT.

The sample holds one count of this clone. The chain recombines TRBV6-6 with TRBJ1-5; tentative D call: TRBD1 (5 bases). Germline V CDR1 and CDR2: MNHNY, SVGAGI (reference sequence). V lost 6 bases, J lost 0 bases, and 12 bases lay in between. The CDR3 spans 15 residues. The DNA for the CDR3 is TGTGCCAGCAGCCCCGTTGGGGGTAGCAATCAGCCCCAGCATTTT. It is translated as CASSPVGGSNQPQHF.

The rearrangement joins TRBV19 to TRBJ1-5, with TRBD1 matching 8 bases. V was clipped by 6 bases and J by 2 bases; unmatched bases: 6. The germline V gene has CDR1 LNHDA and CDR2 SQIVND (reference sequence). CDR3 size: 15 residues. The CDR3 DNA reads TGTGCCAGTAGCGGACAGGGTGGGGGCAATCAGCCCCAGCATTTT. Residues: CASSGQGGGNQPQHF.

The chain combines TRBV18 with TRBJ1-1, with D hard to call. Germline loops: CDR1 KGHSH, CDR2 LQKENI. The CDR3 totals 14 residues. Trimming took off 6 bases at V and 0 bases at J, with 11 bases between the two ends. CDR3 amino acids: CASSPYRLNTEAFF. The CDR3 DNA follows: TGTGCCAGCTCGCCCTACAGACTGAACACTGAAGCTTTCTTT.

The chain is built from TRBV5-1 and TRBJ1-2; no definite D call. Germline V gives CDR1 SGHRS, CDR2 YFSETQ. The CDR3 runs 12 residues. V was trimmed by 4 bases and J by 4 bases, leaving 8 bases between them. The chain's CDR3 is CASSLGSYGYTF. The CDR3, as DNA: TGCGCCAGCAGCCTAGGAAGCTATGGCTACACCTTC.

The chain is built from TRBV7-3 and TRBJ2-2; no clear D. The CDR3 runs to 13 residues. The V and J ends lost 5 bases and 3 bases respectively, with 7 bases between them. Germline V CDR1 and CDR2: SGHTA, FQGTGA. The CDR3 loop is CASSPPDTGELFF. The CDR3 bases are TGTGCCAGCAGCCCCCCGGACACCGGGGAGCTGTTTTTT.

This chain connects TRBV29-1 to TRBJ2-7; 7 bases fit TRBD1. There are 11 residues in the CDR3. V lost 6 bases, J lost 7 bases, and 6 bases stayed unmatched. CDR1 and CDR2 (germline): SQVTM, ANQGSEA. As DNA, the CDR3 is TGCAGCGTGGTCACAGGGGAAGAGCAGTACTTC. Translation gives CSVVTGEEQYF.

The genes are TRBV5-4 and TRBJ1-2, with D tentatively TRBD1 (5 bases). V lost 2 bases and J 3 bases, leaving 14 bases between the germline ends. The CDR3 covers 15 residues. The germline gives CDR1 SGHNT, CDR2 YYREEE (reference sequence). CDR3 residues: CASSLKGRTYYGYTF. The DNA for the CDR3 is TGTGCCAGCAGCTTAAAGGGACGGACCTACTATGGCTACACCTTC.

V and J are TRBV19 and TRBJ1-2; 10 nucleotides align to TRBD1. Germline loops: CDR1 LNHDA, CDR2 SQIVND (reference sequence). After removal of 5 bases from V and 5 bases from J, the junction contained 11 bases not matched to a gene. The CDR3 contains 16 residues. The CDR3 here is CASSPLAGQGKYGYTF. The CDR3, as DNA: TGTGCCAGTAGTCCCCTCGCGGGACAGGGGAAGTATGGCTACACCTTC.

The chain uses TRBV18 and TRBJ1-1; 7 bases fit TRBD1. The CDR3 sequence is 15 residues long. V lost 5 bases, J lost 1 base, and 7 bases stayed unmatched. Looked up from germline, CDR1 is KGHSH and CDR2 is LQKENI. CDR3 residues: CASSTTTGSNTEAFF. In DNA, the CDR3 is TGTGCCAGCTCAACCACGACAGGGTCGAACACTGAAGCTTTCTTT.

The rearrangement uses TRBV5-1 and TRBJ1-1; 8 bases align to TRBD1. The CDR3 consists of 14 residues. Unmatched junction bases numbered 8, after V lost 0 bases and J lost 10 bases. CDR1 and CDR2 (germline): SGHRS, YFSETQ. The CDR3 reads CASSLDTGGTSAFF. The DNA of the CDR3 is TGCGCCAGCAGCTTGGATACAGGGGGGACATCAGCTTTCTTT.

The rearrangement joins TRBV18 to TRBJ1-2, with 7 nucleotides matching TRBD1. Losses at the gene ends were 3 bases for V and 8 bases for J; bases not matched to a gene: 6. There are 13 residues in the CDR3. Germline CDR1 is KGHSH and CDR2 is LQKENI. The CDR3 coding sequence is TGTGCCAGCTCACCGCAGGGGGGAGACGGCTACACCTTC. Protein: CASSPQGGDGYTF.

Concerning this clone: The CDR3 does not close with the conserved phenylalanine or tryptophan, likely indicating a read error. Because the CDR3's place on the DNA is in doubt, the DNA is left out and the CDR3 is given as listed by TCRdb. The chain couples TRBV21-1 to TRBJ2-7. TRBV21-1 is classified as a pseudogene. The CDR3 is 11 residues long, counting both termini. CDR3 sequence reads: CASSKRDLHLG.

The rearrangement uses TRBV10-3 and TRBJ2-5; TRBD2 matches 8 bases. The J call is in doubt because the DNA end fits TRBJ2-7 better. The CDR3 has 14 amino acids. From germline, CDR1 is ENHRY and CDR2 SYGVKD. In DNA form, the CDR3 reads TGTGCCATCAGTGACTCCGGGACTAGGGTCGAGCAGTACTTC. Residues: CAISDSGTRVEQYF.

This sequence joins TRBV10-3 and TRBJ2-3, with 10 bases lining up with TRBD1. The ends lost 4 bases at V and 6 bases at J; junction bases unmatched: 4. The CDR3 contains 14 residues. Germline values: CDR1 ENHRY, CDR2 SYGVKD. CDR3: CAISGQGASDTQYF. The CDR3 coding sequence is TGTGCCATCAGTGGACAGGGGGCATCGGATACGCAGTATTTT.

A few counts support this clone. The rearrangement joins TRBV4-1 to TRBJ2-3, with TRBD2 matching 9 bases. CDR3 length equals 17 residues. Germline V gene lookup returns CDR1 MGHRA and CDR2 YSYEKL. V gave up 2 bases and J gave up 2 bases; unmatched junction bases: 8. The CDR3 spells CASSQSPGLATTDTQYF. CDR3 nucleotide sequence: TGCGCCAGCAGCCAATCCCCGGGACTAGCTACCACAGATACGCAGTATTTT.

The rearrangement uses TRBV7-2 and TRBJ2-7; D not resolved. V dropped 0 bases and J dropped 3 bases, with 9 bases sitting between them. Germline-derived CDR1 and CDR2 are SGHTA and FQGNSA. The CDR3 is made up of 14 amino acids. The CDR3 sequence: CASSLALQSYEQYF. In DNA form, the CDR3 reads TGTGCCAGCAGCTTAGCGCTACAGAGCTACGAGCAGTACTTC.

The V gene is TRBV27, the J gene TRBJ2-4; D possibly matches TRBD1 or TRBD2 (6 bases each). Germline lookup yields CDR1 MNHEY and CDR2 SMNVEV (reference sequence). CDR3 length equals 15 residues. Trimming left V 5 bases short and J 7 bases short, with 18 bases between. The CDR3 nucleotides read TGTGCCAGCAGTACCTGGGGGGCCAGAGGGAACATTCAGTACTTC. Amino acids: CASSTWGARGNIQYF.

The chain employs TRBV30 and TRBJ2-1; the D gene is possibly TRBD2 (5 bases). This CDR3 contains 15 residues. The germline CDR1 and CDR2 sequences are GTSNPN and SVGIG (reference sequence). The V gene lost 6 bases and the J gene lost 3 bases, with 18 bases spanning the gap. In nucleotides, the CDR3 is TGTGCCTGCAGCGGACGTGGGAAGAACTACAATGAGCAGTTCTTC. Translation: CACSGRGKNYNEQFF.

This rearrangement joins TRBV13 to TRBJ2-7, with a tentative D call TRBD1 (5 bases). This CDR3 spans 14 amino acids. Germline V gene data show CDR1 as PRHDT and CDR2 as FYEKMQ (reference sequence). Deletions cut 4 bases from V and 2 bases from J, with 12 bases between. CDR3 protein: CASSSTGRPYEQYF. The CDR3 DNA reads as TGTGCCAGCAGCTCTACAGGACGGCCCTACGAGCAGTACTTC.

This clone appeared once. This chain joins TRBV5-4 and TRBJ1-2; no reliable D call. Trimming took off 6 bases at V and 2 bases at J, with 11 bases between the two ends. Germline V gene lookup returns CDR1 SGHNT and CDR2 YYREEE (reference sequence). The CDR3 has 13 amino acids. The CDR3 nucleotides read TGTGCCAGCACCTCGAGTCCCAACTATGGCTACACCTTC. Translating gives CASTSSPNYGYTF.

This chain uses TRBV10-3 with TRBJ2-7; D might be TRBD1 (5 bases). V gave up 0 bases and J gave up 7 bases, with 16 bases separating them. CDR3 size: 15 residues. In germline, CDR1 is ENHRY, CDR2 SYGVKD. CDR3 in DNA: TGTGCCATCAGTGAGTCGGGCCAGGGTTCTAGGGAGCAGTACTTC. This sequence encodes CAISESGQGSREQYF.

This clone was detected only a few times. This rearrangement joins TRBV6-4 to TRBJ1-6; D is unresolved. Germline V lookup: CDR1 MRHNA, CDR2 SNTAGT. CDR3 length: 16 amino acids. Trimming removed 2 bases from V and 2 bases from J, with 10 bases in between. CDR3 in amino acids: CASSDRWATYNSPLHF. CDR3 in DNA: TGTGCCAGCAGTGACCGATGGGCCACCTATAATTCACCCCTCCACTTT.

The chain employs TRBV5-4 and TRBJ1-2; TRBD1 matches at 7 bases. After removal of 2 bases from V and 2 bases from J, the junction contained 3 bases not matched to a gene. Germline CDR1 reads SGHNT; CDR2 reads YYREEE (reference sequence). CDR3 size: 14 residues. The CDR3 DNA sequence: TGTGCCAGCAGCTTTCTGGACAGGAACTATGGCTACACCTTC. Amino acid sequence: CASSFLDRNYGYTF.

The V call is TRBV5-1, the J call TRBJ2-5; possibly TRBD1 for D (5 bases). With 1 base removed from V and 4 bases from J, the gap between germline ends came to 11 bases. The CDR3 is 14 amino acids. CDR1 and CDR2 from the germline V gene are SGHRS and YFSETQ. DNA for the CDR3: TGCGCCAGCAGCTTGAGTACAGGCCTAGAGACCCAGTACTTC. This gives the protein CASSLSTGLETQYF.